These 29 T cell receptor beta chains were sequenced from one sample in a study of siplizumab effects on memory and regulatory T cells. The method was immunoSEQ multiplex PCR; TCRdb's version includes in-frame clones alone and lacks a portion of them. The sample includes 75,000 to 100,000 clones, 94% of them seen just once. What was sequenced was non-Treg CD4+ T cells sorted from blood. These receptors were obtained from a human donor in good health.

CDR3 protein: CASSPLDSSSSGNTIYF. In nucleotides, the CDR3 is TGTGCCAGCTCACCACTCGACAGCTCCTCCTCTGGAAACACCATATATTTT. The chain combines TRBV18 with TRBJ1-3; D is perhaps TRBD1 (5 bases). The CDR3 is 17 residues long. CDR1 and CDR2 (germline): KGHSH, LQKENI. The V end lost 1 base, the J end lost 0 bases, and 13 bases lay between the germline ends.

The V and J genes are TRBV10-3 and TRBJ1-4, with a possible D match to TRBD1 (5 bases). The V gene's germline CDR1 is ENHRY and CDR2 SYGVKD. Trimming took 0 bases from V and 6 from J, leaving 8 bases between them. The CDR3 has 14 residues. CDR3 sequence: CAISESIGDEKLFF. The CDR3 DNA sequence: TGTGCCATCAGTGAGTCGATAGGGGATGAAAAACTGTTTTTT.

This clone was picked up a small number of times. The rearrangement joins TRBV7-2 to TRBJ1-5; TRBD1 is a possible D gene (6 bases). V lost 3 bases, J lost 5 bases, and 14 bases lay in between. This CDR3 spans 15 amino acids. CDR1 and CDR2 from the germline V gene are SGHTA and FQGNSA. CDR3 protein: CASSFRAGVDQPQHF. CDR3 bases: TGTGCCAGCAGCTTTAGGGCAGGGGTGGATCAGCCCCAGCATTTT.

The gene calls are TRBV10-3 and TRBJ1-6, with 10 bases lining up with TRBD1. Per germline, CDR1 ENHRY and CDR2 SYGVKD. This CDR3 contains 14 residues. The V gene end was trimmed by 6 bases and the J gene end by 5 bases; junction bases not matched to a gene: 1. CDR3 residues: CAIRGTGDNSPLHF. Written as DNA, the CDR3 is TGTGCCATCAGGGGGACAGGGGATAATTCACCCCTCCACTTT.

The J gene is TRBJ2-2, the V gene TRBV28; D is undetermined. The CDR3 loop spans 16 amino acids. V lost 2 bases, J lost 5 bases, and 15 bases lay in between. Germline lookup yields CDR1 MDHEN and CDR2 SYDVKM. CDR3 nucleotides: TGTGCCAGCAGTTTAGGGTCAGGCAGTGGTACCGGGGAGCTGTTTTTT. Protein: CASSLGSGSGTGELFF.

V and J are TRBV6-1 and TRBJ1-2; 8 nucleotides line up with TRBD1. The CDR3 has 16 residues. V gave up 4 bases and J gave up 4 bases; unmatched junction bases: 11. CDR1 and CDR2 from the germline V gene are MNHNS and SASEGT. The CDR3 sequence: CASSALNSGTGYGYTF. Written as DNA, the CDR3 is TGTGCCAGCAGTGCCTTAAACTCCGGGACAGGCTATGGCTACACCTTC.

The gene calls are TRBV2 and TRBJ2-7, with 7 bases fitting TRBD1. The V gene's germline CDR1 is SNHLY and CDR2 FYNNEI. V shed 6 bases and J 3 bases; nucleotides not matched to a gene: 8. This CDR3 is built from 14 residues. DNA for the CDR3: TGTGCCAGCAGCCCGACAGGGAAGTTCTACGAGCAGTACTTC. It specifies CASSPTGKFYEQYF.

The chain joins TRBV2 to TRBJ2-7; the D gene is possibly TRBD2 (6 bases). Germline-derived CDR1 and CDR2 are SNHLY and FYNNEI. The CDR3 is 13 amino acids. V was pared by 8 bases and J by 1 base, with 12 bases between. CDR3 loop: CASSGDFSYEQYF. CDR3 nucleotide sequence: TGTGCCAGCTCCGGGGACTTTTCCTACGAGCAGTACTTC.

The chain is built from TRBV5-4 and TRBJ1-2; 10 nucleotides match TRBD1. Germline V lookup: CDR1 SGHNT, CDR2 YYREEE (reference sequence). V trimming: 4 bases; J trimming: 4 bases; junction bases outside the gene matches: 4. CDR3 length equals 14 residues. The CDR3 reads CASSIGTGVYGYTF. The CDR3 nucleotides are TGTGCCAGCAGCATCGGGACAGGGGTCTATGGCTACACCTTC.

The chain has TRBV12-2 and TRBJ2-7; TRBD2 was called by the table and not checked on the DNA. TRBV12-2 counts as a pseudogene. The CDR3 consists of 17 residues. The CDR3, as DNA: TGTGCAAGTCGCTTATACAACTTTCCGGAGGGCTCCTACGAGCAGTACTTC. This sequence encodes CASRLYNFPEGSYEQYF.

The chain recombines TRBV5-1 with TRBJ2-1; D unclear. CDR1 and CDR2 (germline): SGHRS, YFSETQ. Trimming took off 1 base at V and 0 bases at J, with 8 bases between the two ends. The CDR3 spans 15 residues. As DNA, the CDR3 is TGCGCCAGCAGCTTGCAATTGAGCTCCTACAATGAGCAGTTCTTC. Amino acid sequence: CASSLQLSSYNEQFF. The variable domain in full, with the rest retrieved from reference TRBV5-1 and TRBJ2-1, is KAGVTQTPRYLIKTRGQQVTLSCSPISGHRSVSWYQQTPGQGLQFLFEYFSETQRNKGNFPGRFSGRQFSNSRSEMNVSTLELGDSALYLCASSLQLSSYNEQFFGPGTRLTVL.

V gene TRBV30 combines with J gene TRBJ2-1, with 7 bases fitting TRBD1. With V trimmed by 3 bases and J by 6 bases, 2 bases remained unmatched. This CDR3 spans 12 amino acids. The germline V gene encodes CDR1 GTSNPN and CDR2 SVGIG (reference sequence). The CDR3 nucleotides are TGTGCCTGGAGCCCAGGGGGCAATGAGCAGTTCTTC. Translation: CAWSPGGNEQFF.

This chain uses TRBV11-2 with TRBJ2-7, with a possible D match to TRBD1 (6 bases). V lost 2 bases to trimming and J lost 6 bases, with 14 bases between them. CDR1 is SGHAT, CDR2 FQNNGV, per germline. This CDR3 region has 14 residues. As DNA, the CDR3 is TGTGCCAGCAGCTTATACAGGGCTGGCGTCGAGCAGTACTTC. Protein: CASSLYRAGVEQYF.

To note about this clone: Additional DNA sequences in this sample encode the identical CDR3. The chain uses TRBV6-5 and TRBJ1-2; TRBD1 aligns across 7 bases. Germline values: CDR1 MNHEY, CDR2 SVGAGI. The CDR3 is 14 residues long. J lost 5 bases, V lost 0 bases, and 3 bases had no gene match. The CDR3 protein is CASSYSGGGYGYTF. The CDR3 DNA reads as TGTGCCAGCAGTTACTCAGGGGGCGGGTATGGCTACACCTTC.

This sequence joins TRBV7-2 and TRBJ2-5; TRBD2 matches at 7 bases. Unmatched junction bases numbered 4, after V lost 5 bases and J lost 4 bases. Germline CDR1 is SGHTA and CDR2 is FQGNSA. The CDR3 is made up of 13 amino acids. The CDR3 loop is CASSPGRRETQYF. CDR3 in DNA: TGTGCCAGCAGCCCCGGGAGGCGAGAGACCCAGTACTTC.

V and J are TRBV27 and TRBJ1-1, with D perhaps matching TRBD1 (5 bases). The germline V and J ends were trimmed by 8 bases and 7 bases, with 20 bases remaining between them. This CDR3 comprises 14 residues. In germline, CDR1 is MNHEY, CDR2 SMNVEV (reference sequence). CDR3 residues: CASGTGRGWGEAFF. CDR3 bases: TGTGCCAGCGGCACCGGTCGGGGGTGGGGTGAAGCTTTCTTT.

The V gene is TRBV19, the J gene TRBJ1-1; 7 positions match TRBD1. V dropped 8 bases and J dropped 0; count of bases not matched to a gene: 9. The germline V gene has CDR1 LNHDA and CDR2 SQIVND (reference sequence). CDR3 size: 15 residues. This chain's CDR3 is CASYPSGTVNTEAFF. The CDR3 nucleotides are TGTGCCAGTTATCCATCCGGGACAGTGAACACTGAAGCTTTCTTT.

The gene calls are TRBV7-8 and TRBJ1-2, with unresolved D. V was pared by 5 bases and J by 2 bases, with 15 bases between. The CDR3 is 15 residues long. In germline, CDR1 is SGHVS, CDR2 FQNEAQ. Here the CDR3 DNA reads TGTGCCAGCAGCCTAGGGAGGATCTGGAACTATGGCTACACCTTC. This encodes CASSLGRIWNYGYTF.

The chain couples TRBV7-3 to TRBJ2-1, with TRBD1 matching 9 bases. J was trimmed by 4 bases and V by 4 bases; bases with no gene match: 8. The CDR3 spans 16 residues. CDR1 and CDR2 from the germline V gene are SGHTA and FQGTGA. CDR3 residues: CASSSNPGQGYNEQFF. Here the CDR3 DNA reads TGTGCCAGCAGCTCAAATCCGGGACAGGGATACAATGAGCAGTTCTTC.

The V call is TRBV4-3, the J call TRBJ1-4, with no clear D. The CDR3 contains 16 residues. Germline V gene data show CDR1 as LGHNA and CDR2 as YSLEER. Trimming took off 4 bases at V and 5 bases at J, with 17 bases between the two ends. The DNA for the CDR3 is TGCGCCAGCAGCCCTCTCGGAAGGGCGAGGAATGAAAAACTGTTTTTT. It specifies CASSPLGRARNEKLFF.

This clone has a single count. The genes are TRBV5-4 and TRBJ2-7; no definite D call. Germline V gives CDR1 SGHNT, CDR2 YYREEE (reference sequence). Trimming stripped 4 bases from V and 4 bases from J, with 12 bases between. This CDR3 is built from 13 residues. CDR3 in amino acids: CASSPKDGYEQYF. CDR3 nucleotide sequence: TGTGCCAGCAGCCCCAAGGATGGGTACGAGCAGTACTTC.

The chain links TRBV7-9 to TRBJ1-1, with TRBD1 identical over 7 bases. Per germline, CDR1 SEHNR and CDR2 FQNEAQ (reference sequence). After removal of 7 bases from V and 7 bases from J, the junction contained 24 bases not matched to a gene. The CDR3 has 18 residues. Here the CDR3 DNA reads TGTGCCAGCAAGGAACCCGGAGGGCGGAGGGGGCTTAGGAATGAAGCTTTCTTT. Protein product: CASKEPGGRRGLRNEAFF.

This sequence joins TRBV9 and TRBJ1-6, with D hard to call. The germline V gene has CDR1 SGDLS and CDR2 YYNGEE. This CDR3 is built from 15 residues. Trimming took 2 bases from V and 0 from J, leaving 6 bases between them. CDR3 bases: TGTGCCAGCAGCGTGGGAAGCTCCTATAATTCACCCCTCCACTTT. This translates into CASSVGSSYNSPLHF.

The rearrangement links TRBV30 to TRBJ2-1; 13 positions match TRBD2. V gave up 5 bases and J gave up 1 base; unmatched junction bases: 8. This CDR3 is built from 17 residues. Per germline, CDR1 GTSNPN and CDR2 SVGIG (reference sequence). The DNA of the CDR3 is TGTGCCTGGGGGGGACTAGCGGGAAAAGGGTCCTACAATGAGCAGTTCTTC. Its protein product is CAWGGLAGKGSYNEQFF.

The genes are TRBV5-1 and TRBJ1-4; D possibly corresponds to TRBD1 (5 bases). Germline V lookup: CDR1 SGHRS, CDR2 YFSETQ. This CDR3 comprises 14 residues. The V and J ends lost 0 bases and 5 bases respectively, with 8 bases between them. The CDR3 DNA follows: TGCGCCAGCAGCTTGGGGGGGAGAAATGAAAAACTGTTTTTT. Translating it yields CASSLGGRNEKLFF.

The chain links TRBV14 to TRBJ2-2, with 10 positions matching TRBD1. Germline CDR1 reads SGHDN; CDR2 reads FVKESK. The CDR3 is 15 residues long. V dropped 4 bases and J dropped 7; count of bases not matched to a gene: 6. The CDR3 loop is CASSPGQGRGGELFF. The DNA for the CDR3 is TGTGCCAGCAGCCCGGGACAGGGGAGAGGCGGGGAGCTGTTTTTT.

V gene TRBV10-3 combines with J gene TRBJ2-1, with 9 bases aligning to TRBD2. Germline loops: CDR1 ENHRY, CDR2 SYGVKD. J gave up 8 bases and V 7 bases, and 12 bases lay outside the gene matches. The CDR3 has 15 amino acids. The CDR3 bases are TGTGCCATCAAACCGGGACTAGCAGTGGATCATGAGCAGTTCTTC. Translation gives CAIKPGLAVDHEQFF.

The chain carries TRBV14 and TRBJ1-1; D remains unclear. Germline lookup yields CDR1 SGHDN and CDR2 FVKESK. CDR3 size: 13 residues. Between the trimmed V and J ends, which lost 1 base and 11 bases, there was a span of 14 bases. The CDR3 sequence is CASSQGATQRAFF. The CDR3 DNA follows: TGTGCCAGCAGCCAAGGAGCCACCCAGCGGGCTTTCTTT.

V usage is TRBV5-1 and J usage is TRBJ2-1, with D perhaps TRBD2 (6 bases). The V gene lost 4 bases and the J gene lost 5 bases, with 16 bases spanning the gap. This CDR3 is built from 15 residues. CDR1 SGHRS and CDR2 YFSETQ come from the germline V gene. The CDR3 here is CASSQAPAGNNEQFF. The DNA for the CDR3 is TGCGCCAGCAGCCAGGCCCCAGCGGGTAACAATGAGCAGTTCTTC.